Following are 22 T cell receptor beta chains from one sample sequenced in a study of blood T cell repertoires in COVID-19. Assay used: immunoSEQ multiplex PCR; TCRdb lists only in-frame clones, some missing. The sample records approximately 220,000 clones, around 84% being singletons. Sequencing was performed on PBMCs or T cells enriched from blood (not recorded which). These receptors were obtained from a woman aged 35 to 49 who had recovered from COVID-19.

The gene calls are TRBV6-5 and TRBJ2-5, with D perhaps matching TRBD1 (6 bases). V was trimmed by 6 bases and J by 6 bases, leaving 20 bases between them. The germline CDR1 and CDR2 sequences are MNHEY and SVGAGI. The CDR3 runs to 15 residues. CDR3 residues: CASRVIRTAGQTQYF. The DNA for the CDR3 is TGTGCCAGCAGAGTCATTCGGACAGCCGGGCAGACCCAGTACTTC.

This clone has just one count. The gene calls are TRBV6-5 and TRBJ2-2; D is possibly TRBD2 (6 bases). The CDR3 spans 14 residues. The germline gives CDR1 MNHEY, CDR2 SVGAGI. The V and J ends lost 8 bases and 4 bases respectively, with 14 bases between them. This CDR3 reads CASRQGGSTGELFF. The CDR3 nucleotides read TGTGCCAGCCGGCAGGGAGGATCCACCGGGGAGCTGTTTTTT.

This clone was detected a few times. The rearrangement uses TRBV27 and TRBJ1-1; D ambiguous. The CDR3 has 13 amino acids. Looked up from germline, CDR1 is MNHEY and CDR2 is SMNVEV (reference sequence). V lost 5 bases and J lost 1, with 8 bases in between. The CDR3 coding sequence is TGTGCCAGCAGTCTTAAACAGAACACTGAAGCTTTCTTT. It encodes CASSLKQNTEAFF.

The chain links TRBV19 to TRBJ1-2; 8 bases are shared with TRBD1. The J segment lost 1 base and the V segment lost 5 bases, leaving 6 bases of the junction unmatched. Looked up from germline, CDR1 is LNHDA and CDR2 is SQIVND (reference sequence). The CDR3 length is 15 residues. The CDR3 is CASSAGQGHNYGYTF. The DNA of the CDR3 is TGTGCCAGTAGTGCCGGACAGGGACATAACTATGGCTACACCTTC.

This chain connects TRBV19 to TRBJ1-2; D unclear. V lost 6 bases and J lost 0, with 11 bases in between. Germline V gene sequence: CDR1 LNHDA, CDR2 SQIVND (reference sequence). The CDR3 runs to 14 residues. CDR3 nucleotide sequence: TGTGCCAGTAGCACCAGCCAGGCTAACTATGGCTACACCTTC. Translated, it gives CASSTSQANYGYTF. The variable domain in full, with the rest retrieved from reference TRBV19 and TRBJ1-2, is DGGITQSPKYLFRKEGQNVTLSCEQNLNHDAMYWYRQDPGQGLRLIYYSQIVNDFQKGDIAEGYSVSREKKESFPLTVTSAQKNPTAFYLCASSTSQANYGYTFGSGTRLTVV.

The chain combines TRBV10-3 with TRBJ2-7, with D possibly TRBD1 on 5 matching bases. The CDR3 is made up of 15 amino acids. Germline assignment: CDR1 ENHRY and CDR2 SYGVKD. V was shortened by 2 bases and J by 7 bases, with 18 bases between the two germline ends. CDR3 nucleotides: TGTGCCATCAGTGAGAGGGGCCAGGGCATCGAAGAGCAGTACGTC. Translated: CAISERGQGIEEQYV.

The V and J genes are TRBV7-2 and TRBJ2-3, with TRBD2 matching 9 bases. This CDR3 contains 15 residues. The germline V gene has CDR1 SGHTA and CDR2 FQGNSA. The V segment lost 5 bases and the J segment 2 bases; nucleotides outside the gene matches: 5. The CDR3 spells CASSAGLAVTDTQYF. As DNA, the CDR3 is TGTGCCAGCAGCGCGGGACTAGCCGTCACAGATACGCAGTATTTT.

V and J are TRBV19 and TRBJ1-1; 12 positions agree with TRBD1. The CDR3 loop spans 18 amino acids. Germline trimming cut 3 bases from V and 8 bases from J; bases unmatched to any gene: 16. Germline assignment: CDR1 LNHDA and CDR2 SQIVND (reference sequence). Here the CDR3 reads CASSILRDRGRITREAFF. The CDR3 coding sequence is TGTGCCAGTAGTATCCTCCGGGACAGGGGGCGTATAACGAGGGAAGCTTTCTTT.

This sequence joins TRBV2 and TRBJ2-3, with TRBD2 matching 11 bases. The ends lost 6 bases at V and 6 bases at J; junction bases unmatched: 11. The CDR3 extends over 16 amino acids. Germline CDR1 reads SNHLY; CDR2 reads FYNNEI. CDR3: CASRKETSGIGDTQYF. The CDR3 DNA is TGTGCCAGCAGAAAGGAGACTAGCGGGATCGGGGATACGCAGTATTTT.

The V call is TRBV25-1, the J call TRBJ2-3; the D gene is possibly TRBD2 (7 bases). Trimming removed 2 bases from V and 1 base from J, with 10 bases in between. The CDR3 is 15 amino acids. Germline values: CDR1 MGHDK, CDR2 SYGVNS. The CDR3 bases are TGTGCCAGCAGTGAACCGGGGGGCGGCACAGATACGCAGTATTTT. It yields the protein CASSEPGGGTDTQYF.

The chain's CDR3 is CASSRRGNQPQHF. For the CDR3, the DNA is TGTGCCAGCAGTCGGAGGGGCAATCAGCCCCAGCATTTT. The V call is TRBV6-5, the J call TRBJ1-5; D remains unclear. CDR1 is MNHEY, CDR2 SVGAGI, per germline. V gave up 5 bases and J gave up 2 bases, with 7 bases separating them. The CDR3 has 13 residues.

This clone was recorded only once. This chain uses TRBV29-1 with TRBJ2-1, with 8 nucleotides matching TRBD1. The germline V gene encodes CDR1 SQVTM and CDR2 ANQGSEA. V gave up 7 bases and J gave up 7 bases; unmatched junction bases: 9. The CDR3 extends over 13 amino acids. As DNA, the CDR3 is TGCAGCGGCGACAGGGGACGCGGGAATGAGCAGTTCTTC. Translating gives CSGDRGRGNEQFF.

This clone appeared once. J is TRBJ1-2 and V is TRBV30; TRBD1 matches 10 bases. The CDR3 has 13 residues. V lost 7 bases to trimming and J lost 3 bases; unmatched junction nucleotides: 5. Germline loops: CDR1 GTSNPN, CDR2 SVGIG (reference sequence). The CDR3: CAFGTGVDYGYTF. The CDR3 DNA reads TGTGCCTTTGGGACAGGGGTTGACTATGGCTACACCTTC.

This chain links TRBV4-1 with TRBJ2-5; D might be TRBD2 (5 bases). The germline V and J ends were trimmed by 0 bases and 1 base, with 9 bases remaining between them. The CDR3 has 15 residues. CDR1 and CDR2 from the germline V gene are MGHRA and YSYEKL. This CDR3 reads CASSQERVSQETQYF. Written as DNA, the CDR3 is TGCGCCAGCAGCCAAGAGAGGGTATCCCAAGAGACCCAGTACTTC.

V and J are TRBV5-1 and TRBJ2-1; a possible D gene is TRBD1 (5 bases). The CDR3 has 14 residues. Trimming took off 4 bases at V and 9 bases at J, with 17 bases between the two ends. Germline CDR1 is SGHRS and CDR2 is YFSETQ. CDR3 protein: CASSLAPLGPEQFF. The CDR3 DNA sequence: TGCGCCAGCAGCCTGGCCCCTTTGGGGCCTGAGCAGTTCTTC.

In DNA, the CDR3 is TGTGCCAGCAGTCGAAGCACTAGCGGGAGGGCCACAGATACGCAGTATTTT. It is translated as CASSRSTSGRATDTQYF. The rearrangement links TRBV27 to TRBJ2-3; TRBD2 agrees at 13 bases. Looked up from germline, CDR1 is MNHEY and CDR2 is SMNVEV (reference sequence). This CDR3 is 17 amino acids long. The V and J ends lost 5 bases and 2 bases, in that order; junction bases with no gene match: 7.

The chain uses TRBV11-2 and TRBJ2-5; maybe TRBD2 (6 bases). The CDR3 sequence is 14 residues long. The V end lost 0 bases, the J end lost 7 bases, and 12 bases lay between the germline ends. Germline V gene sequence: CDR1 SGHAT, CDR2 FQNNGV. The chain's CDR3 is CASSLDRLALTQYF. For the CDR3, the DNA is TGTGCCAGCAGCTTAGATCGGCTAGCGCTGACCCAGTACTTC.

The chain employs TRBV18 and TRBJ1-6, with D maybe TRBD1 (6 bases). The V and J ends lost 3 bases and 14 bases respectively, with 17 bases between them. The germline V gene has CDR1 KGHSH and CDR2 LQKENI. CDR3 length: 14 residues. The CDR3 nucleotides read TGTGCCAGCTCACCCCCGACAGGTTTGGGGGCCCTCCACTTT. As protein: CASSPPTGLGALHF.

The genes are TRBV20-1 and TRBJ2-1, with D maybe TRBD1 (5 bases). Germline CDR1 reads DFQATT; CDR2 reads SNEGSKA (reference sequence). This CDR3 region has 10 residues. Trimming took off 4 bases at V and 13 bases at J, with 11 bases between the two ends. The CDR3 DNA reads as TGCAGTGCTAATGTGGGGCCACAGTTCTTC. This gives the protein CSANVGPQFF.

A single count supports this clone. The gene calls are TRBV19 and TRBJ2-1, with D maybe TRBD2 (5 bases). Trimming took off 2 bases at V and 6 bases at J, with 17 bases between the two ends. There are 16 residues in the CDR3. Per the germline V gene, CDR1 is LNHDA and CDR2 is SQIVND (reference sequence). CDR3 DNA sequence: TGTGCCAGTAGTATAAGGTCCTCCGGACTCTTCAATGAGCAGTTCTTC. It yields the protein CASSIRSSGLFNEQFF.

The genes are TRBV5-6 and TRBJ2-1; 12 bases align to TRBD2. The germline V gene encodes CDR1 SGHDT and CDR2 YYEEEE. V was clipped by 0 bases and J by 7 bases; unmatched bases: 5. The CDR3 totals 16 residues. The CDR3 protein is CASSLVGLAGLNEQFF. The CDR3 coding sequence is TGTGCCAGCAGCTTGGTTGGACTAGCGGGGTTGAATGAGCAGTTCTTC.

V and J are TRBV5-8 and TRBJ2-2, with 10 bases matching TRBD1. V lost 5 bases to trimming and J lost 1 base; unmatched junction nucleotides: 2. The germline V gene encodes CDR1 SGHTS and CDR2 YDEGEE. This CDR3 is 15 amino acids long. The CDR3 DNA reads as TGTGCCAGCAGTGGGGACAGGGGGAACACCGGGGAGCTGTTTTTT. It specifies CASSGDRGNTGELFF.